This TCR beta chain was obtained from a study of technical replicates of blood from four donors. Method: immunoSEQ multiplex PCR; TCRdb's copy keeps in-frame clones and lacks some. The data hold about 68,000 clones, with 95% to 97% observed a single time. This TCR was recovered from a human donor in good health. The sequenced material came from T cells isolated from PBMCs.

CDR3: CASSVEGHTDTQYF. CDR3 coding DNA: TGTGCCAGCAGCGTAGAGGGGCACACAGATACGCAGTATTTT. The genes are TRBV9 and TRBJ2-3; a weak D match, TRBD1 (5 bases). The CDR3 is 14 amino acids. The ends were cut back, 0 bases at V and 2 bases at J, with 7 bases in the middle. Per germline, CDR1 SGDLS and CDR2 YYNGEE.